Each of the 14 T cell receptor beta chains below was sequenced from the same sample in a study of blood T cell repertoires in COVID-19. Only in-frame clones appear in the TCRdb table, and some are missing; sequencing was by immunoSEQ multiplex PCR. Among more than 110,000 clones listed, less than 85% were seen once. The material sequenced was peripheral blood. These receptors originate from a human donor in a cohort sampled during active COVID-19.

V usage is TRBV4-1 and J usage is TRBJ2-7; D call uncertain. The V and J ends lost 0 bases and 6 bases respectively, with 12 bases between them. CDR3 length: 14 amino acids. In germline, CDR1 is MGHRA, CDR2 YSYEKL. For the CDR3, the DNA is TGCGCCAGCAGCCAAGACCATGCGGCGGCCGAGCAGTACTTC. Translated: CASSQDHAAAEQYF.

As for this clone: In the same sample, other DNA sequences code for this CDR3. The chain couples TRBV2 to TRBJ2-7; a weak D match, TRBD1 (7 bases). CDR3 length: 13 amino acids. Germline assignment: CDR1 SNHLY and CDR2 FYNNEI. V lost 0 bases to trimming and J lost 7 bases, with 10 bases between them. The DNA for the CDR3 is TGTGCCAGCAGTGAAGCGCAGGGGGGAGAGCAGTACTTC. Its protein is CASSEAQGGEQYF.

The CDR3 coding sequence is TGCGCCAGCAGCCCAAACACCAACCCGAACACTGAAGCTTTCTTT. It yields the protein CASSPNTNPNTEAFF. This chain links TRBV5-1 with TRBJ1-1; D is ambiguous. This CDR3 is 15 amino acids long. V shed 4 bases and J shed 1 base, with 14 bases lying between them. Per germline, CDR1 SGHRS and CDR2 YFSETQ.

The sample holds a few counts of this clone. V usage is TRBV6-5 and J usage is TRBJ2-7; a weak D match, TRBD1 (6 bases). Germline loops: CDR1 MNHEY, CDR2 SVGAGI. This CDR3 contains 15 residues. The V and J ends lost 6 bases and 4 bases respectively, with 19 bases between them. This CDR3 is CASSGADRNPYEQYF. CDR3 coding DNA: TGTGCCAGCAGCGGGGCTGACAGGAATCCTTACGAGCAGTACTTC.

The CDR3 DNA reads TGTGCCAGCAGCCAATTCAGGGGAGAGACCCAGTACTTC. Amino acids: CASSQFRGETQYF. The chain joins TRBV3-1 (or the pseudogene TRBV3-2) to TRBJ2-5; maybe TRBD1 (6 bases). The CDR3 has 13 amino acids. V lost 2 bases and J lost 4, with 8 bases in between. The germline gives CDR1 LGHDT, CDR2 YNNKEL (reference sequence).

CDR3: CASSQDLGGAFTDTQYF. The CDR3 bases are TGTGCCAGCAGCCAAGATCTCGGGGGGGCTTTCACAGATACGCAGTATTTT. This chain connects TRBV4-2 to TRBJ2-3; 8 bases match TRBD2. From germline, CDR1 is LGHNA and CDR2 YNFKEQ. The CDR3 length is 17 residues. Trimming cost V 0 bases and J 2 bases; bases outside gene matches: 7.

This sequence joins TRBV30 and TRBJ2-7, with 8 positions matching TRBD1. Germline V lookup: CDR1 GTSNPN, CDR2 SVGIG (reference sequence). The ends lost 2 bases at V and 6 bases at J; junction bases unmatched: 12. The CDR3 sequence is 15 residues long. The CDR3 DNA is TGTGCCTGGAGTACCCTGACGGGACAGGTGAGCGAGCAGTACTTC. It codes for CAWSTLTGQVSEQYF.

The gene calls are TRBV30 and TRBJ2-1, with D possibly matching TRBD1 (6 bases). The CDR3 length is 13 residues. The V end lost 1 base, the J end lost 7 bases, and 11 bases lay between the germline ends. Germline lookup yields CDR1 GTSNPN and CDR2 SVGIG (reference sequence). The chain's CDR3 is CAWSGLQGNEQFF. CDR3 nucleotides: TGTGCCTGGAGTGGCTTACAGGGAAATGAGCAGTTCTTC.

This chain joins TRBV7-9 and TRBJ1-5, with TRBD1 as a possible D gene (5 bases). V lost 4 bases, J lost 7 bases, and 14 bases lay in between. The CDR3 totals 14 residues. Germline V CDR1 and CDR2: SEHNR, FQNEAQ (reference sequence). The CDR3 DNA reads TGTGCCAGCAGCTGGGAAGGGGTAGGACAGCCCCAGCATTTT. Its translation is CASSWEGVGQPQHF.

With respect to this clone: The junction does not match germline at one end; this may be a read error. This chain connects TRBV7-7 to TRBJ2-2, with 7 bases aligning to TRBD1. The CDR3 has 15 residues. The germline gives CDR1 SSHAT, CDR2 FNYEAQ (reference sequence). Here the CDR3 DNA reads TGTGCTAGCAGCCCGGATGTAGGGGGCGTCGGGGAGCTGTTTTTT. Protein product: CASSPDVGGVGELFF.

The V gene is TRBV24-1, the J gene TRBJ1-1; possibly TRBD1 for D (6 bases). V dropped 7 bases and J dropped 7 bases, with 12 bases sitting between them. Germline V CDR1 and CDR2: KGHDR, SFDVKD. CDR3 size: 12 residues. The CDR3 protein is CATRKLGGEAFF. CDR3 nucleotides: TGTGCCACCAGAAAACTAGGGGGTGAAGCTTTCTTT.

The V and J genes are TRBV5-1 and TRBJ1-2, with TRBD1 matching 7 bases. In germline, CDR1 is SGHRS, CDR2 YFSETQ. Trimming took 2 bases from V and 3 from J; bases not matched to a gene: 4. The CDR3 is 14 residues long. The CDR3 reads CASSLITGDYGYTF. The CDR3 DNA sequence: TGCGCCAGCAGCTTAATAACAGGGGACTATGGCTACACCTTC.

The chain combines TRBV28 with TRBJ1-2; D is unresolved. The CDR3 is 12 amino acids. Germline CDR1 MDHEN, CDR2 SYDVKM. V dropped 6 bases and J dropped 8 bases, with 13 bases sitting between them. The CDR3 is CASSPGGYGYTF. The DNA of the CDR3 is TGTGCCAGCAGCCCCGGAGGGTACGGCTACACCTTC.

The chain couples TRBV19 to TRBJ2-4; TRBD1 aligns across 9 bases. The CDR3 spans 15 residues. The germline V gene encodes CDR1 LNHDA and CDR2 SQIVND (reference sequence). Unmatched junction bases numbered 7, after V lost 3 bases and J lost 7 bases. The CDR3 DNA follows: TGTGCCAGTAGTATTGGGGCGGACAGGGGTAACATTCAGTACTTC. This codes for CASSIGADRGNIQYF.